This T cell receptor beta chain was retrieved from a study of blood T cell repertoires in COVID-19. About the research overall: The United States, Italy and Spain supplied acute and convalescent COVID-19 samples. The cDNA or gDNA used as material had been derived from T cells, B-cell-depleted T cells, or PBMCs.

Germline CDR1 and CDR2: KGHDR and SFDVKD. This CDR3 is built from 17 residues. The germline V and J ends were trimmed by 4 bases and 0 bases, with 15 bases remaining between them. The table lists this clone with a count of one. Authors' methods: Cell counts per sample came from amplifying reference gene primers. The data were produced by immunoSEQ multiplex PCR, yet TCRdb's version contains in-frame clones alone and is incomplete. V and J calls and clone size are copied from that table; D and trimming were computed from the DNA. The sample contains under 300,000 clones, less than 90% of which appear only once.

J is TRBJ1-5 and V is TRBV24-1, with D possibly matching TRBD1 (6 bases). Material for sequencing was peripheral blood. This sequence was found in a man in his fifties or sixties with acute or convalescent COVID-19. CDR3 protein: CATSESPQGHSNQPQHF. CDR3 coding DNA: TGTGCCACCAGTGAATCGCCACAGGGTCATAGCAATCAGCCCCAGCATTTT.